The TCR beta chain described here comes from a study of vaccination effects on CD4 cells after COVID-19. The repertoire was sequenced with immunoSEQ multiplex PCR; TCRdb's copy has only in-frame clones and lacks some. This sample yields about 79,000 clones, of which 70% to 75% are seen a single time; 1.5% to 2% belongs to the top ten. Study-wide findings and caveats: Only 1 of 255 vaccine-induced clones from healthy vaccinees cross-reacted with common cold coronaviruses.

As regards this clone: What it binds is not known.

The germline V gene has CDR1 MNHEY and CDR2 SVGEGT. There are 16 residues in the CDR3. Losses at the gene ends were 6 bases for V and 2 bases for J; bases not matched to a gene: 6. Ahead of sequencing, the ViraFEST assay grew antigen-specific CD4+ T cells using viral peptide pools. Having been cultured for roughly 11 days, the cells underwent CD4+ T cell isolation. Cells had half their medium changed to IL-2 medium on days 3 and 7. The sequence was obtained from a human donor who received a COVID-19 vaccine. This sample comprised CD4+ T cells from PBMCs cultured with HCoV-229E spike peptides, obtained before COVID-19 vaccination. The chain has TRBV6-2 or TRBV6-3 and TRBJ2-6, with TRBD1 matching 8 bases. This chain's CDR3 is CASSGQGSPGANVLTF. CDR3 nucleotides: TGTGCCAGCAGCGGACAGGGAAGCCCTGGGGCCAACGTCCTGACTTTC.